One sample yielded the 29 T cell receptor beta chains listed below, sequenced in a study of CD8 T cells in Susac syndrome. With random hexamers, reverse transcription was performed on about 0.45 to 1 ug of RNA. Using its own MiXCR run on the immunoSEQ multiplex PCR reads, TCRdb lists one record per CDR3 protein. The sample records 160,000 or so distinct CDR3 sequences, under 95% being singletons. Sequenced: CD4+ T cells from PBMCs. Receptors originate from a human donor in good health.

This clonotype was seen once. This chain links TRBV29-1 with TRBJ1-3; D is ambiguous. Germline lookup yields CDR1 SQVTM and CDR2 ANQGSEA. The length of the CDR3 is 14 residues. V was pared by 1 base and J by 0 bases, with 7 bases between. The CDR3: CSVEGGSSGNTIYF. DNA for the CDR3: TGCAGCGTTGAAGGCGGATCCTCTGGAAACACCATATATTTT.

The gene calls are TRBV28 and TRBJ2-2; 8 nucleotides match TRBD2. Germline assignment: CDR1 MDHEN and CDR2 SYDVKM. V lost 6 bases, J lost 5 bases, and 11 bases stayed unmatched. The CDR3 totals 16 residues. The CDR3 is CASRSSGSPGTGELFF. CDR3 coding DNA: TGTGCCAGCAGGTCGAGCGGGAGCCCAGGAACCGGGGAGCTGTTTTTT.

The chain employs TRBV5-6 and TRBJ1-2, with D uncertain. The V gene's germline CDR1 is SGHDT and CDR2 YYEEEE. With 1 base removed from V and 10 bases from J, the gap between germline ends came to 8 bases. This CDR3 spans 11 amino acids. The DNA of the CDR3 is TGTGCCAGCAGCTTGTGGGGAGTCTACACCTTC. The encoded protein is CASSLWGVYTF. Full variable domain (remainder filled in from reference TRBV5-6 and TRBJ1-2): DAGVTQSPTHLIKTRGQQVTLRCSPKSGHDTVSWYQQALGQGPQFIFQYYEEEERQRGNFPDRFSGHQFPNYSSELNVNALLLGDSALYLCASSLWGVYTFGSGTRLTVV.

This sequence joins TRBV19 and TRBJ1-4; D is perhaps TRBD1 (6 bases). This CDR3 comprises 14 residues. Germline loops: CDR1 LNHDA, CDR2 SQIVND (reference sequence). V lost 6 bases and J lost 8, with 16 bases in between. CDR3 DNA: TGTGCCAGTAGCGGGGGGCAGGGAGGAGAAAAACTGTTTTTT. The encoded protein is CASSGGQGGEKLFF. Full variable domain (remainder filled in from reference TRBV19 and TRBJ1-4): DGGITQSPKYLFRKEGQNVTLSCEQNLNHDAMYWYRQDPGQGLRLIYYSQIVNDFQKGDIAEGYSVSREKKESFPLTVTSAQKNPTAFYLCASSGGQGGEKLFFGSGTQLSVL.

This chain uses TRBV9 with TRBJ2-3; TRBD1 matches 7 bases. Unmatched junction bases numbered 4, after V lost 2 bases and J lost 4 bases. CDR1 and CDR2 from the germline V gene are SGDLS and YYNGEE. The CDR3 runs to 14 residues. CDR3 DNA: TGTGCCAGCAGCGTTGCGACAGGGTCAGATACGCAGTATTTT. It yields the protein CASSVATGSDTQYF.

V gene TRBV10-2 combines with J gene TRBJ2-3; D unclear. V lost 0 bases and J 1 base, leaving 8 bases between the germline ends. CDR1 is WSHSY and CDR2 is SAAADI in the germline V gene. The CDR3 has 15 amino acids. The CDR3 is CASSESRMGTDTQYF. Written as DNA, the CDR3 is TGCGCCAGCAGTGAGTCGAGAATGGGCACAGATACGCAGTATTTT.

The chain couples TRBV20-1 to TRBJ2-5; tentative D call: TRBD2 (5 bases). V was shortened by 6 bases and J by 4 bases, with 15 bases between the two germline ends. CDR1 DFQATT and CDR2 SNEGSKA come from the germline V gene (reference sequence). CDR3 length equals 13 residues. The DNA of the CDR3 is TGCAGTGCAGTGAGGGATGGCCGAGAGACCCAGTACTTC. Encoded protein: CSAVRDGRETQYF.

This clonotype was detected a few times. The V gene is TRBV28, the J gene TRBJ2-5; the D gene is possibly TRBD1 (7 bases). The V end lost 6 bases, the J end lost 5 bases, and 13 bases lay between the germline ends. This CDR3 region has 13 residues. The germline V gene has CDR1 MDHEN and CDR2 SYDVKM. In DNA form, the CDR3 reads TGTGCCAGCAGCCAGACAGGGAGGGAGACCCAGTACTTC. Translated, it gives CASSQTGRETQYF.

V and J are TRBV7-9 and TRBJ2-3, with a possible D match to TRBD2 (5 bases). V lost 5 bases to trimming and J lost 1 base, with 16 bases between them. From germline, CDR1 is SEHNR and CDR2 FQNEAQ (reference sequence). The CDR3 contains 16 residues. The CDR3 bases are TGTGCCAGCAGCCCAACCCGCGGGCAGGGCACAGATACGCAGTATTTT. It encodes CASSPTRGQGTDTQYF.

This chain uses TRBV2 with TRBJ2-5; no reliable D call. Germline V gives CDR1 SNHLY, CDR2 FYNNEI. The length of the CDR3 is 12 residues. With 8 bases removed from V and 0 bases from J, the gap between germline ends came to 7 bases. The CDR3: CASGGNQETQYF. The CDR3 bases are TGTGCCAGCGGTGGAAACCAAGAGACCCAGTACTTC.

The V call is TRBV7-2, the J call TRBJ1-2, with D tentatively TRBD1 (5 bases). The germline V and J ends were trimmed by 4 bases and 6 bases, with 15 bases remaining between them. Germline CDR1 SGHTA, CDR2 FQGNSA. The CDR3 runs to 14 residues. This chain's CDR3 is CASSSGQFVHGYTF. The CDR3 DNA is TGTGCCAGCAGCTCCGGACAATTCGTCCATGGCTACACCTTC.

In this sample, this clonotype turned up a few times. The V call is TRBV5-1, the J call TRBJ1-6; the match to TRBD1 covers 8 bases. Germline-derived CDR1 and CDR2 are SGHRS and YFSETQ. V lost 3 bases to trimming and J lost 9 bases; unmatched junction nucleotides: 5. The CDR3 is made up of 14 amino acids. CDR3 DNA: TGCGCCAGCAGCTCGGACAGGGAAGGTTCACCCCTCCACTTT. Protein product: CASSSDREGSPLHF.

V usage is TRBV5-1 and J usage is TRBJ2-5; 10 bases fit TRBD2. Losses at the gene ends were 4 bases for V and 1 base for J; bases not matched to a gene: 4. This CDR3 region has 15 residues. Per the germline V gene, CDR1 is SGHRS and CDR2 is YFSETQ. CDR3 sequence: CASSRGTSAQETQYF. CDR3 nucleotides: TGCGCCAGCAGCCGTGGGACTAGCGCCCAAGAGACCCAGTACTTC.

The chain combines TRBV6-6 with TRBJ1-1; TRBD1 aligns across 7 bases. J lost 4 bases, V lost 0 bases, and 5 bases had no gene match. The CDR3 length is 15 residues. CDR1 and CDR2 (germline): MNHNY, SVGAGI (reference sequence). The CDR3: CASSYSGGGVTEAFF. The CDR3 DNA reads as TGTGCCAGCAGTTACTCTGGAGGGGGCGTCACTGAAGCTTTCTTT.

This clonotype was observed a few times. The chain employs TRBV12-3 or TRBV12-4 and TRBJ2-5, with D unresolved. This CDR3 comprises 13 residues. V gave up 1 base and J gave up 3 bases, with 6 bases separating them. The CDR3 sequence: CASSLGLEETQYF. CDR3 sequence (DNA): TGTGCCAGCAGTTTAGGGCTGGAAGAGACCCAGTACTTC.

The chain has TRBV20-1 and TRBJ2-3, with 9 bases matching TRBD2. V lost 3 bases and J lost 5; bases outside the gene matches: 9. CDR1 DFQATT and CDR2 SNEGSKA come from the germline V gene (reference sequence). The CDR3 runs 15 residues. CDR3 loop: CSASMGGGAKDTQYF. Here the CDR3 DNA reads TGCAGTGCTAGCATGGGCGGGGGGGCTAAAGATACGCAGTATTTT.

V and J are TRBV6-5 and TRBJ2-1; 7 nucleotides align to TRBD1. The V segment lost 8 bases and the J segment 4 bases; nucleotides outside the gene matches: 8. The length of the CDR3 is 14 residues. Germline V lookup: CDR1 MNHEY, CDR2 SVGAGI. CDR3 protein: CASAPRGLYNEQFF. CDR3 sequence (DNA): TGTGCCAGCGCCCCGAGGGGGCTGTACAATGAGCAGTTCTTC.

V gene TRBV5-1 combines with J gene TRBJ1-2; TRBD1 matches at 9 bases. This CDR3 comprises 16 residues. Germline CDR1 SGHRS, CDR2 YFSETQ. Trimming took 4 bases from V and 3 from J; bases not matched to a gene: 10. The CDR3 sequence is CASSPDPQGAYYGYTF. DNA of the CDR3: TGCGCCAGCAGCCCCGATCCACAGGGGGCGTACTATGGCTACACCTTC.

The genes are TRBV7-2 and TRBJ2-2, with 13 bases aligning to TRBD2. The trim removed 5 bases at V and 7 bases at J, leaving 4 bases unmatched. CDR3 length equals 15 residues. Looked up from germline, CDR1 is SGHTA and CDR2 is FQGNSA. Here the CDR3 reads CASSATSGGIGELFF. The CDR3 DNA reads TGTGCCAGCAGCGCGACTAGCGGGGGGATCGGGGAGCTGTTTTTT.

The chain carries TRBV10-3 and TRBJ2-3; 11 positions agree with TRBD2. The germline V gene encodes CDR1 ENHRY and CDR2 SYGVKD. V was pared by 6 bases and J by 5 bases, with 10 bases of the junction left unmatched. This CDR3 is built from 16 residues. Here the CDR3 DNA reads TGTGCCATCAGCCCTCCTAGCGGGAGGCGTAGAGATACGCAGTATTTT. Amino acid sequence: CAISPPSGRRRDTQYF.

The V gene is TRBV2, the J gene TRBJ1-4, with D possibly matching TRBD1 (6 bases). Germline V lookup: CDR1 SNHLY, CDR2 FYNNEI. V dropped 4 bases and J dropped 4 bases, with 16 bases sitting between them. The CDR3 covers 16 residues. CDR3 region: CASSGGLTGVNEKLFF. The CDR3 DNA reads as TGTGCCAGCAGTGGGGGGCTGACAGGAGTTAATGAAAAACTGTTTTTT.

This chain connects TRBV5-1 to TRBJ1-1, with D tentatively TRBD1 (6 bases). Trimming cost V 4 bases and J 0 bases, with 19 bases left between them. The CDR3 covers 17 residues. Germline V gene lookup returns CDR1 SGHRS and CDR2 YFSETQ. The CDR3 region is CASSRPGQDSMNTEAFF. The CDR3 DNA reads TGCGCCAGCAGCCGTCCGGGACAAGACTCGATGAACACTGAAGCTTTCTTT. The complete variable domain, with remaining parts taken from reference TRBV5-1 and TRBJ1-1, reads KAGVTQTPRYLIKTRGQQVTLSCSPISGHRSVSWYQQTPGQGLQFLFEYFSETQRNKGNFPGRFSGRQFSNSRSEMNVSTLELGDSALYLCASSRPGQDSMNTEAFFGQGTRLTVV.

The rearrangement uses TRBV19 and TRBJ2-2, with D uncertain. Germline values: CDR1 LNHDA, CDR2 SQIVND (reference sequence). This CDR3 comprises 14 residues. V dropped 9 bases and J dropped 0 bases, with 11 bases sitting between them. CDR3 nucleotide sequence: TGTGCCAGCCGCAGACTCGCGAACACCGGGGAGCTGTTTTTT. Translated: CASRRLANTGELFF.

The chain employs TRBV18 and TRBJ2-3; D might be TRBD1 (5 bases). Trimming shortened V by 3 bases and J by 8 bases, and 12 bases separated the two germline ends. CDR3 length equals 13 residues. The germline V gene has CDR1 KGHSH and CDR2 LQKENI. This chain's CDR3 is CASSPTQQGTQYF. The CDR3 DNA sequence: TGTGCCAGCTCACCCACACAGCAGGGTACGCAGTATTTT.

The chain joins TRBV2 to TRBJ1-4; TRBD1 is a possible D gene (5 bases). This CDR3 comprises 14 residues. The germline V gene encodes CDR1 SNHLY and CDR2 FYNNEI. V lost 3 bases to trimming and J lost 8 bases, with 13 bases between them. CDR3 DNA: TGTGCCAGCAGTGACCCCAGGGCAGGCGAAAAACTGTTTTTT. It specifies CASSDPRAGEKLFF. Based on the CDR3 plus reference TRBV2 and TRBJ1-4, the full variable domain is EPEVTQTPSHQVTQMGQEVILRCVPISNHLYFYWYRQILGQKVEFLVSFYNNEISEKSEIFDDQFSVERPDGSNFTLKIRSTKLEDSAMYFCASSDPRAGEKLFFGSGTQLSVL.

This chain joins TRBV7-9 and TRBJ2-7; D uncertain. The V end was cut by 3 bases, the J end by 6 bases, with 18 bases between. Germline-derived CDR1 and CDR2 are SEHNR and FQNEAQ (reference sequence). This CDR3 comprises 15 residues. The CDR3: CASSLDLRELSEQYF. The CDR3 nucleotides read TGTGCCAGCAGCTTGGATCTTAGGGAACTCAGCGAGCAGTACTTC. The variable domain in full, with the rest retrieved from reference TRBV7-9 and TRBJ2-7, is DTGVSQNPRHKITKRGQNVTFRCDPISEHNRLYWYRQTLGQGPEFLTYFQNEAQLEKSRLLSDRFSAERPKGSFSTLEIQRTEQGDSAMYLCASSLDLRELSEQYFGPGTRLTVT.

This chain joins TRBV9 and TRBJ1-6; perhaps TRBD1 as D (5 bases). This CDR3 comprises 15 residues. The ends were cut back, 0 bases at V and 7 bases at J, with 11 bases in the middle. Germline lookup yields CDR1 SGDLS and CDR2 YYNGEE. The CDR3 DNA sequence: TGTGCCAGCAGCGTAGAAGGGACGGAAAATTCACCCCTCCACTTT. The encoded protein is CASSVEGTENSPLHF.

This clonotype was found a few times. CDR3: CASSPNREPSGELFF. CDR3 nucleotides: TGTGCCAGCTCACCAAACAGGGAACCGTCCGGGGAGCTGTTTTTT. The genes are TRBV18 and TRBJ2-2; TRBD1 is a possible D gene (6 bases). Germline V CDR1 and CDR2: KGHSH, LQKENI. The V and J ends lost 2 bases and 6 bases respectively, with 13 bases between them. The CDR3 has 15 amino acids.

This sequence joins TRBV6-5 and TRBJ2-1; D may be TRBD2 (5 bases). In germline, CDR1 is MNHEY, CDR2 SVGAGI. V lost 5 bases and J lost 8, with 19 bases in between. This CDR3 contains 15 residues. Written as DNA, the CDR3 is TGTGCCAGCAGTCATAGGAGCGGACCCTCGGATGAGCAGTTCTTC. Residues: CASSHRSGPSDEQFF.